One and the same sample provided the 27 T cell receptor beta chains below, sequenced in a study of T cell repertoires in cytomegalovirus infection. Each CDR3 protein gets one entry after TCRdb re-called the reads with MiXCR. Here the sample spans fewer than 250,000 distinct CDR3 sequences, roughly an eighth being singletons. Sequenced input: PBMCs. Receptor source: a human donor in good health (CMV status not recorded). Some clones in this sample may be carry-over from other donors' samples.

A note on this clonotype: This may be a read error, as it is one base from a much larger clone. The V and J genes are TRBV7-9 and TRBJ2-3; maybe TRBD1 (6 bases). CDR1 and CDR2 (germline): SEHNR, FQNEAQ (reference sequence). The CDR3 runs to 15 residues. CDR3 loop: CASSTGAGVTATQYF. The CDR3, as DNA: TGTGCCAGCAGCACCGGTGCAGGGGTCACAGCTACGCAGTATTTT.

This clonotype was seen only a few times. The chain has TRBV7-9 and TRBJ1-1; D not certain. The CDR3 runs 14 residues. The V and J ends lost 0 bases and 10 bases respectively, with 15 bases between them. Germline lookup yields CDR1 SEHNR and CDR2 FQNEAQ (reference sequence). CDR3 in DNA: TGTGCCAGCAGCTTAGCGCACGGCGAGAACGGAGCTTTCTTT. As protein: CASSLAHGENGAFF.

This clonotype came up many times. The chain carries TRBV5-6 and TRBJ2-1; TRBD1 might be the D (6 bases). V lost 4 bases and J lost 0, with 14 bases in between. The CDR3 extends over 16 amino acids. Germline values: CDR1 SGHDT, CDR2 YYEEEE. The CDR3 nucleotides read TGTGCCAGCAGCCCTCCGGGACACAGCTCCTACAATGAGCAGTTCTTC. Its translation is CASSPPGHSSYNEQFF. Drawing the rest from reference TRBV5-6 and TRBJ2-1, the complete variable domain is DAGVTQSPTHLIKTRGQQVTLRCSPKSGHDTVSWYQQALGQGPQFIFQYYEEEERQRGNFPDRFSGHQFPNYSSELNVNALLLGDSALYLCASSPPGHSSYNEQFFGPGTRLTVL.

In the case of this clonotype: A junction end diverges from the germline sequence, so it may reflect a read error. Written as DNA, the CDR3 is TGTGCCTTCAGTGAGCGGTCTAGGCAAGGCGATGGCTACACCTTC. Protein sequence: CAFSERSRQGDGYTF. The V call is TRBV10-3, the J call TRBJ1-2; D remains ambiguous. Germline-derived CDR1 and CDR2 are ENHRY and SYGVKD. This CDR3 spans 15 amino acids.

This clonotype was observed at least ten times. The rearrangement links TRBV7-2 to TRBJ1-2; no clear D gene. The CDR3 contains 13 residues. Germline values: CDR1 SGHTA, CDR2 FQGNSA. Trimming removed 5 bases at V and 10 bases at J, with 17 bases between. CDR3 sequence (DNA): TGTGCCAGCAGCCTCGACAACAACCAGTTCTACACCTTC. Translating gives CASSLDNNQFYTF.

This clonotype was seen only a few times. The rearrangement links TRBV28 to TRBJ1-5; D call uncertain. The V gene lost 10 bases and the J gene lost 4 bases, with 11 bases spanning the gap. The germline V gene has CDR1 MDHEN and CDR2 SYDVKM. This CDR3 has 12 amino acids. This CDR3 reads CATLVANQPQHF. DNA of the CDR3: TGTGCCACCTTGGTGGCTAATCAGCCCCAGCATTTT.

This clonotype turned up a few times. This chain joins TRBV7-9 and TRBJ1-5; the D gene is possibly TRBD1 (5 bases). V lost 5 bases and J 11 bases, leaving 19 bases between the germline ends. The germline CDR1 and CDR2 sequences are SEHNR and FQNEAQ (reference sequence). This CDR3 spans 14 amino acids. DNA for the CDR3: TGTGCCAGCAGCCGAGGGGACCTACCCTTGACCCAGCATTTT. Translating it yields CASSRGDLPLTQHF.

This rearrangement joins TRBV29-1 to TRBJ2-3, with 9 bases fitting TRBD1. Germline V gene lookup returns CDR1 SQVTM and CDR2 ANQGSEA. V was clipped by 4 bases and J by 4 bases; unmatched bases: 6. The CDR3 extends over 14 amino acids. DNA of the CDR3: TGCAGCGTTGGTATGGACAGGGGCCCAGATACGCAGTATTTT. Translation gives CSVGMDRGPDTQYF.

This clonotype appeared many times. The rearrangement links TRBV9 to TRBJ1-1; the match to TRBD1 covers 7 bases. The V gene end was trimmed by 4 bases and the J gene end by 5 bases; junction bases not matched to a gene: 11. CDR3 length: 15 residues. The germline gives CDR1 SGDLS, CDR2 YYNGEE. The CDR3 is CASSPRQGGQTEAFF. CDR3 coding DNA: TGTGCCAGCAGCCCCCGACAGGGAGGGCAAACTGAAGCTTTCTTT.

This clonotype turned up a few times. The V and J genes are TRBV11-2 and TRBJ2-7; D uncertain. The germline gives CDR1 SGHAT, CDR2 FQNNGV. The CDR3 is made up of 14 amino acids. V shed 5 bases and J shed 2 bases, with 13 bases lying between them. The chain's CDR3 is CASSPRIEAYEQYF. The CDR3 DNA follows: TGTGCCAGCAGCCCCCGAATCGAGGCCTACGAGCAGTACTTC.

This clonotype was counted a few times. The chain uses TRBV6-1 and TRBJ1-2; D gene unclear. Trimming pared 6 bases from V and 4 bases from J, leaving 18 bases between. Germline assignment: CDR1 MNHNS and CDR2 SASEGT. This CDR3 has 15 amino acids. The DNA of the CDR3 is TGTGCCAGCAGCTATTTACTCCAGTCCCCCTATGGCTACACCTTC. Amino acid sequence: CASSYLLQSPYGYTF.

The chain links TRBV29-1 to TRBJ2-3; TRBD1 aligns across 7 bases. The germline V gene has CDR1 SQVTM and CDR2 ANQGSEA. The CDR3 extends over 14 amino acids. Trimming at V came to 3 bases and at J to 6 bases, leaving 9 bases not matched to a gene. The CDR3 nucleotides read TGCAGCGTTGAGGGTAAGGGGGCGCCTGATACGCAGTATTTT. Protein sequence: CSVEGKGAPDTQYF.

The V call is TRBV10-3, the J call TRBJ2-5, with 11 positions matching TRBD2. V gave up 6 bases and J gave up 5 bases; unmatched junction bases: 2. CDR3 length: 13 amino acids. Looked up from germline, CDR1 is ENHRY and CDR2 is SYGVKD. The CDR3 DNA reads TGTGCCATCAGGACTAGCGGGACGGAGACCCAGTACTTC. This translates into CAIRTSGTETQYF.

This clonotype showed up many times. This chain links TRBV7-2 with TRBJ2-2; D perhaps matches TRBD2 (6 bases). Trimming removed 5 bases at V and 7 bases at J, with 17 bases between. The CDR3 sequence is 15 residues long. Germline CDR1 SGHTA, CDR2 FQGNSA. DNA for the CDR3: TGTGCCAGCAGCCCTGTTGGAGGGGTGGTCGGGGAGCTGTTTTTT. Its translation is CASSPVGGVVGELFF.

The chain joins TRBV4-1 to TRBJ1-1; weak D call: TRBD1 (5 bases). V was cut by 5 bases and J by 3 bases, with 16 bases left in between. Germline V gene lookup returns CDR1 MGHRA and CDR2 YSYEKL. The CDR3 contains 15 residues. The CDR3 coding sequence is TGCGCCAGCAGCGGTCCTGGCAGGGCCGACACTGAAGCTTTCTTT. Its protein is CASSGPGRADTEAFF.

About this clonotype: A much larger clone is a single base away; this may be a read error. V usage is TRBV6-2 or TRBV6-3 and J usage is TRBJ1-5, with TRBD1 matching over 7 bases. The J segment lost 2 bases and the V segment lost 5 bases, leaving 3 bases of the junction unmatched. CDR1 MNHEY and CDR2 SVGEGT come from the germline V gene. The CDR3 runs to 14 residues. CDR3 loop: CASSRDRRNQPQHF. The CDR3 DNA is TGTGCCAGCAGTAGGGACAGACGCAATCAGCCCCAGCATTTT.

This clonotype was found a few times. The chain recombines TRBV6-2 or TRBV6-3 with TRBJ2-1; no clear D gene. The V end was cut by 5 bases, the J end by 1 base, with 12 bases between. Germline V CDR1 and CDR2: MNHEY, SVGEGT. This CDR3 spans 15 amino acids. CDR3 sequence: CASSTSVPSYNEQFF. CDR3 coding DNA: TGTGCCAGCAGTACCAGCGTACCGTCCTACAATGAGCAGTTCTTC.

The chain uses TRBV12-3 or TRBV12-4 and TRBJ1-5, with TRBD1 as a possible D gene (5 bases). V lost 6 bases and J lost 2, with 20 bases in between. The CDR3 runs to 17 residues. The CDR3 loop reads CASRPGGGVQGNQPQHF. The DNA of the CDR3 is TGTGCCAGCAGACCCGGGGGGGGGGTCCAAGGCAATCAGCCCCAGCATTTT.

In its sample, this clonotype was seen a few times. V and J are TRBV29-1 and TRBJ2-1; the D gene is possibly TRBD2 (5 bases). This CDR3 region has 14 residues. Trimming stripped 6 bases from V and 1 base from J, with 13 bases between. Per the germline V gene, CDR1 is SQVTM and CDR2 is ANQGSEA. CDR3 in amino acids: CSVSRTGSYNEQFF. CDR3 DNA sequence: TGCAGCGTCTCCCGAACGGGGTCCTACAATGAGCAGTTCTTC.

This clonotype was observed many times. The rearrangement links TRBV24-1 to TRBJ2-1; D gene ambiguous. The CDR3 sequence is 13 residues long. Germline loops: CDR1 KGHDR, CDR2 SFDVKD. V was clipped by 3 bases and J by 5 bases, with 7 bases between them. Here the CDR3 DNA reads TGTGCCACCAGTGATCCCCCCAACAATGAGCAGTTCTTC. It encodes CATSDPPNNEQFF.

This clonotype was detected many times. The germline gene is not matched at one end of the junction; a read error may be the cause. The rearrangement links TRBV6-2 or TRBV6-3 to TRBJ2-7; 7 bases agree with TRBD2. The CDR3 has 12 amino acids. From germline, CDR1 is MNHEY and CDR2 SVGEGT. In DNA, the CDR3 is TGTGCCAGCAGCCTCCGACTAGCCGAGGAGTACTTC. This translates into CASSLRLAEEYF.

This clonotype appeared many times. J is TRBJ1-2 and V is TRBV12-3 or TRBV12-4; D remains ambiguous. The length of the CDR3 is 12 residues. Trimming cost V 6 bases and J 2 bases, with 7 bases left between them. The CDR3 here is CASSQENYGYTF. The CDR3 DNA reads TGTGCCAGCAGCCAAGAGAACTATGGCTACACCTTC.

This clonotype was detected many times. In DNA form, the CDR3 reads TGTGCCAGCAGTTGGGGTGACAGGGGGCACGCAGATACGCAGTATTTT. Its protein is CASSWGDRGHADTQYF. This rearrangement joins TRBV7-2 to TRBJ2-3; the match to TRBD1 covers 10 bases. After removal of 6 bases from V and 4 bases from J, the junction contained 10 bases not matched to a gene. The CDR3 length is 16 residues. Germline V gene data show CDR1 as SGHTA and CDR2 as FQGNSA.

This clonotype has ten or more counts. The chain uses TRBV5-6 and TRBJ2-1, with D tentatively TRBD2 (5 bases). Per the germline V gene, CDR1 is SGHDT and CDR2 is YYEEEE. The CDR3 is 12 residues long. Trimming pared 4 bases from V and 9 bases from J, leaving 11 bases between. For the CDR3, the DNA is TGTGCCAGCAGCCAGCCGGCGGGTGAGCAGTTCTTC. Amino acids: CASSQPAGEQFF.

Many counts were recorded for this clonotype. The chain employs TRBV7-2 and TRBJ2-5; D is uncertain. Trimming stripped 5 bases from V and 3 bases from J, with 10 bases between. This CDR3 is 13 amino acids long. Germline values: CDR1 SGHTA, CDR2 FQGNSA. In DNA, the CDR3 is TGTGCCAGCAGCCTTAGAGTGGAAGAGACCCAGTACTTC. This translates into CASSLRVEETQYF. The entire variable domain, with the rest obtained from reference TRBV7-2 and TRBJ2-5, is as follows: GAGVSQSPSNKVTEKGKDVELRCDPISGHTALYWYRQSLGQGLEFLIYFQGNSAPDKSGLPSDRFSAERTGGSVSTLTIQRTQQEDSAVYLCASSLRVEETQYFGPGTRLLVL.

The chain joins TRBV2 to TRBJ2-1; 7 bases match TRBD2. Trimming cost V 7 bases and J 4 bases; bases outside gene matches: 10. The CDR3 extends over 15 amino acids. Germline values: CDR1 SNHLY, CDR2 FYNNEI. In nucleotides, the CDR3 is TGTGCCAGCAATCGAAGGAGCGGGGATTACAATGAGCAGTTCTTC. Translated: CASNRRSGDYNEQFF.

This clonotype was picked up many times. The chain has TRBV7-2 and TRBJ2-7; D might be TRBD2 (6 bases). The V gene lost 0 bases and the J gene lost 4 bases, with 10 bases spanning the gap. Germline V CDR1 and CDR2: SGHTA, FQGNSA. The CDR3 has 14 residues. In DNA form, the CDR3 reads TGTGCCAGCAGCTTAGCTGGGAGCGGGTACGAGCAGTACTTC. Translating gives CASSLAGSGYEQYF.